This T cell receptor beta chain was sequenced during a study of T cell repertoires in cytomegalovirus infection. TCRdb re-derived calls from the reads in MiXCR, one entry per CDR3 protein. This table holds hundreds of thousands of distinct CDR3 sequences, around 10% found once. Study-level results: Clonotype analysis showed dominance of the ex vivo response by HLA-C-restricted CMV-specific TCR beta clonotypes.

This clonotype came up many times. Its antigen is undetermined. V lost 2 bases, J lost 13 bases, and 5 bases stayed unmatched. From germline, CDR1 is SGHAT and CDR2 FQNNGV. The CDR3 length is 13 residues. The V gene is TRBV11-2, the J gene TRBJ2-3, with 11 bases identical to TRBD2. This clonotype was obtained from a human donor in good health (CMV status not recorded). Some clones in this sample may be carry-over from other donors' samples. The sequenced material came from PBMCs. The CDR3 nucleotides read TGTGCCAGCAGCTTAAAACTAGCGGGAGTGGAGTATTTT. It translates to CASSLKLAGVEYF.